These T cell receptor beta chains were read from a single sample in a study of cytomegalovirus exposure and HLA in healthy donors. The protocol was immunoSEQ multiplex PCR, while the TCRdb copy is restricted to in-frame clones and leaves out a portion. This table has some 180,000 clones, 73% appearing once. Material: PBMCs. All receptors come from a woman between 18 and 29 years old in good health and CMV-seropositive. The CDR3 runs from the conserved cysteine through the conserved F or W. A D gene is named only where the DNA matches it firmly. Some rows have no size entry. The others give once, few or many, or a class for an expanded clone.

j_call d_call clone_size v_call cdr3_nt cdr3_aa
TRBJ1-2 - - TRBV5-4 TGTGCCAGCAGCGGGGGCAGGGACAATGGCTACACCTTC CASSGGRDNGYTF
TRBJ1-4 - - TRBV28 TGTGCCAGCAGTCGAGGAGGGTATGAGAATGAAAAACTGTTTTTT CASSRGGYENEKLFF
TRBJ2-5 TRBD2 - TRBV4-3 TGCGCCAGCAGCCTTTCACCGACCGGGGGGGGACAAGAGACCCAGTACTTC CASSLSPTGGGQETQYF
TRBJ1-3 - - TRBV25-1 TGTGCCAGCAGTGAAACATGGGCCGCTGGAAACACCATATATTTT CASSETWAAGNTIYF
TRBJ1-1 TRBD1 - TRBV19 TGTGCCAGTAGTATTCCGGGACAGATAGACACTGAAGCTTTCTTT CASSIPGQIDTEAFF
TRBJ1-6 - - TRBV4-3 TGCGCCAGCAGCCAAGATGGGGGGATGGCACCCCTCCACTTT CASSQDGGMAPLHF
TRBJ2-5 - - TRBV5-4 TGTGCCAGCAGCTTGGGGACAGAAGGGACCCAGTACTTC CASSLGTEGTQYF
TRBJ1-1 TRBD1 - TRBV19 TGTGCCAGTAGCCTTCCCGGGACAGCATACACTGAAGCTTTCTTT CASSLPGTAYTEAFF
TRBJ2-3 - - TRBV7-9 TGTGCCGGCGGGCCCTTACGTCCAGATACGCAGTATTTT CAGGPLRPDTQYF
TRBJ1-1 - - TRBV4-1 TGCGCCAGCAGCCAAGATTTACTTGCCGCTTTCTTT CASSQDLLAAFF
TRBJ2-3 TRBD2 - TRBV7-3 TGTGCCAGCAGCGTCGGACTAGCGGGGGGACGGGATACGCAGTATTTT CASSVGLAGGRDTQYF
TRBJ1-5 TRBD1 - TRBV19 TGTGCCAGTAGTATCCCCAGGGGGCTGAACAATCAGCCCCAGCATTTT CASSIPRGLNNQPQHF
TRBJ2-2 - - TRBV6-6 TGTGCCAGCAGTTACGTAGCGGCTGTGAACACCGGGGAGCTGTTTTTT CASSYVAAVNTGELFF
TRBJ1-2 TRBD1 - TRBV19 TGTGCCAGTAGTAGACCCGGGACAGGAGGTCACTATGGCTACACCTTC CASSRPGTGGHYGYTF
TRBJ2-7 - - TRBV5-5 TGTGCCAGCAGTTTGGCTCACGGCATGGCGGGGGAGCAGTACTTC CASSLAHGMAGEQYF
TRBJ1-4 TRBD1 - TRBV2 TGTGCCAGCAGTGACAGGACAGGTATTGAAAAACTGTTTTTT CASSDRTGIEKLFF
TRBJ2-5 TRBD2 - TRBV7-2 TGTGCCAGCAGCTTAGCGGCTAGCGGGACAGCAGAGACCCAGTACTTC CASSLAASGTAETQYF
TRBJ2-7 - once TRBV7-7 TGTGCTAGCAGCCCAAGAGAGGCCCTCTACGAGCAGTACTTC CASSPREALYEQYF
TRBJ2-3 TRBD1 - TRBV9 TGTGCCAGCAGCGTAAATCCCCAGGGGGTTATCCAGTATTTT CASSVNPQGVIQYF
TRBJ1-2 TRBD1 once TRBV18 TGTGCCAGCTCACCAGGTGACAGGGGGGGCTACACCTTC CASSPGDRGGYTF
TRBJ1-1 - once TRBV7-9 TGTGCCAGCAGCTTAGCAGGGGTTAGAACTGAAGCTTTCTTT CASSLAGVRTEAFF
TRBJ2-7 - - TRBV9 TGTGCCAGCAGCGTGGGGCCAGGGGAAGGCTACGAGCAGTACTTC CASSVGPGEGYEQYF
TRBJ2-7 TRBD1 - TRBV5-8 TGTGCCAGCAGCTGGGGGACAGGGGGTTACGAGCAGTACTTC CASSWGTGGYEQYF
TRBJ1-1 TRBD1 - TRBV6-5 TGTGCCAGCAGTTCCGCGGGACAGGGTTCTGAAGCTTTCTTT CASSSAGQGSEAFF
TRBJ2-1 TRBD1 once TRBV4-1 TGCGCCAGCAGCACGCGACAGGGGGGGGAATCCTACAATGAGCAGTTCTTC CASSTRQGGESYNEQFF
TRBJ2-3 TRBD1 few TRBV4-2 TGTGCCAGCAGCCATTTTGACAGGGGTAGCACAGATACGCAGTATTTT CASSHFDRGSTDTQYF
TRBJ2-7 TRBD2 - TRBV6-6 TGTGCCAGCAGTTACGATCTAGCGGGGGACTCCTACGAGCAGTACTTC CASSYDLAGDSYEQYF
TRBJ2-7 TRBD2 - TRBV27 TGTGCCAGCAGTTCCCTTTGGACTAGCGGCCCGGGGGACGAGCAGTACTTC CASSSLWTSGPGDEQYF
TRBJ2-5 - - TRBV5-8 TGTGCCAGCAGCTTGGCAGGGGTTCTGGAGACCCAGTACTTC CASSLAGVLETQYF
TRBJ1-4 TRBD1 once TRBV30 TGTGCCTGGAGTTCGGGACAGTCAACTAATGAAAAACTGTTTTTT CAWSSGQSTNEKLFF
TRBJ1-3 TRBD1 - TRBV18 TGTGCCAGCTCACCACCGGGAAGGGGGCCCTCCTCTGGAAACACCATATATTTT CASSPPGRGPSSGNTIYF
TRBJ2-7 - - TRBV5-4 TGTGCCAGCAGCTTCGAGGGTGAAAGGGCTTACGAGCAGTACTTC CASSFEGERAYEQYF
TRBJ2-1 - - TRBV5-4 TGTGCCAGCAGCTTGGGGTGGGGGGACAATGAGCAGTTCTTC CASSLGWGDNEQFF
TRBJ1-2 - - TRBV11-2 TGTGCCAGCAGTTGGGGGAGGTATGGCTACACCTTC CASSWGRYGYTF
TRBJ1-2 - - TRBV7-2 TGTGCCAGCAGCTTACCCCCCCTATATGGCTACACCTTC CASSLPPLYGYTF
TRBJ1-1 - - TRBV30 TGTGCCTGGAGCCCAGGGTTGACTGAAGCTTTCTTT CAWSPGLTEAFF
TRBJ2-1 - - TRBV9 TGTGCCAGCAGCGTATACCCCGACAGAAATGAGCAGTTCTTC CASSVYPDRNEQFF
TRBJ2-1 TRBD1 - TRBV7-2 TGTGCCAGCAGCTCCCCCCGGGACAGCCACAATGAGCAGTTCTTC CASSSPRDSHNEQFF
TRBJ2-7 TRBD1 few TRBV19 TGTGCCAGTAGTATAAAGCCAGGGGGCTCCTACGAGCAGTACTTC CASSIKPGGSYEQYF
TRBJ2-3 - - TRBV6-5 TGTGCCAGCAGTTATGGGCAGGGTGGAGATACGCAGTATTTT CASSYGQGGDTQYF
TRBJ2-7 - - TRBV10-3 TGTGCCATCAGTGGGACAGAGAACGAGCAGTACTTC CAISGTENEQYF
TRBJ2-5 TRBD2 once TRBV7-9 TGTGCCAGCGGCGGGGGGGCCAGAGAGACCCAGTACTTC CASGGGARETQYF
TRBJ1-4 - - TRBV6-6 TGTGCCAGCAGTTACTCGAACAGGGCCCAGGGAAAACTGTTTTTT CASSYSNRAQGKLFF
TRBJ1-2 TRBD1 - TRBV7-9 TGTGCCAGCAGCTTAGGCGGAGACAGGGGTACGAACTATGGCTACACCTTC CASSLGGDRGTNYGYTF
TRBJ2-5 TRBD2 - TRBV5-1 TGCGCCAGCAGCGACGGGGGGGGCCAAGAGACCCAGTACTTC CASSDGGGQETQYF
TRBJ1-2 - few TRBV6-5 TGTGCCAGCAGTCTTGACAGGCACTATGGCTACACCTTC CASSLDRHYGYTF
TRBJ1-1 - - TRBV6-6 TGTGCCAGCAGTTACCAGGGGAAGAACACTGAAGCTTTCTTT CASSYQGKNTEAFF
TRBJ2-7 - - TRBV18 TGTGCCAGCTCGAGGGCAGGTGAATTCCTAAACGAGCAGTACTTC CASSRAGEFLNEQYF
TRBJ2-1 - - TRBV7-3 TGTGCCAGCAGCTTATTGGGGGGCCCTAGCGGATCATACAATGAGCAGTTCTTC CASSLLGGPSGSYNEQFF